Listed here are 27 T cell receptor beta chains from one sample, sequenced in a study of cytotoxic CD8 clonotypes in ibrutinib-treated CLL. Repertoires were generated with immunoSEQ multiplex PCR, while TCRdb's copy carries only in-frame clones and drops some. The table has approximately 320,000 clones, roughly 70% seen once. The specimen was PBMCs, collected after 36 months of ibrutinib treatment. The receptors come from a human donor with chronic lymphocytic leukemia.

V gene TRBV5-6 combines with J gene TRBJ2-1; 9 positions agree with TRBD1. From germline, CDR1 is SGHDT and CDR2 YYEEEE. This CDR3 is 14 amino acids long. J lost 7 bases, V lost 2 bases, and 4 bases had no gene match. CDR3 protein: CASSFKTGGNEQFF. The CDR3, as DNA: TGTGCCAGCAGCTTCAAGACAGGGGGTAATGAGCAGTTCTTC. The whole variable domain, remainder taken from reference TRBV5-6 and TRBJ2-1, is DAGVTQSPTHLIKTRGQQVTLRCSPKSGHDTVSWYQQALGQGPQFIFQYYEEEERQRGNFPDRFSGHQFPNYSSELNVNALLLGDSALYLCASSFKTGGNEQFFGPGTRLTVL.

The chain recombines TRBV9 with TRBJ1-2; D gene uncertain. Germline CDR1 is SGDLS and CDR2 is YYNGEE. Trimming took off 4 bases at V and 0 bases at J, with 13 bases between the two ends. There are 15 residues in the CDR3. The CDR3 reads CASSPRRYPNYGYTF. CDR3 bases: TGTGCCAGCAGCCCCCGGAGATATCCTAACTATGGCTACACCTTC.

This clone occurred once. J is TRBJ1-1 and V is TRBV29-1, with 9 bases matching TRBD1. The CDR3 has 15 amino acids. The germline CDR1 and CDR2 sequences are SQVTM and ANQGSEA. Trimming took 7 bases from V and 5 from J; bases not matched to a gene: 14. The CDR3 DNA sequence: TGCAGCGGTATAACAGGGGGCCGTACGGGGACTGAAGCTTTCTTT. Its translation is CSGITGGRTGTEAFF.

CDR3 in DNA: TGTGCCAGCAGTTTCGTACAGGGGGCCTACGAGCAGTACTTC. This encodes CASSFVQGAYEQYF. This sequence joins TRBV28 and TRBJ2-7; 8 positions agree with TRBD1. The CDR3 runs to 14 residues. The germline gives CDR1 MDHEN, CDR2 SYDVKM. V dropped 3 bases and J dropped 2; count of bases not matched to a gene: 3.

The CDR3 DNA is TGCGCCAGCAGTGAGCCCGGGGGATGGGCCAATGAGCAGTTCTTC. Its translation: CASSEPGGWANEQFF. V and J are TRBV10-2 and TRBJ2-1; maybe TRBD2 (6 bases). CDR1 and CDR2 from the germline V gene are WSHSY and SAAADI. Trimming removed 2 bases at V and 6 bases at J, with 14 bases between. There are 15 residues in the CDR3.

The chain has TRBV11-1 and TRBJ2-7; 8 nucleotides match TRBD2. The length of the CDR3 is 15 residues. V lost 1 base, J lost 3 bases, and 5 bases stayed unmatched. Germline lookup yields CDR1 SGHAT and CDR2 FQDESV (reference sequence). CDR3 nucleotides: TGTGCCAGCAGCTTAGGGGCACTAGCGGACTACGAGCAGTACTTC. Its translation: CASSLGALADYEQYF.

The chain is built from TRBV6-5 and TRBJ2-1; D possibly matches TRBD1 or TRBD2 (5 bases each). The CDR3 spans 14 residues. Between the trimmed V and J ends, which lost 3 bases and 6 bases, there was a span of 12 bases. Germline V gives CDR1 MNHEY, CDR2 SVGAGI. CDR3 region: CASSYLGESNEQFF. For the CDR3, the DNA is TGTGCCAGCAGTTATTTGGGGGAGAGCAATGAGCAGTTCTTC.

The sample holds one count of this clone. The rearrangement links TRBV4-1 to TRBJ1-2; 9 nucleotides line up with TRBD1. The germline V gene encodes CDR1 MGHRA and CDR2 YSYEKL. Trimming removed 2 bases from V and 6 bases from J; junction bases left unmatched: 4. The CDR3 is 14 residues long. DNA of the CDR3: TGCGCCAGCAGCCAAATTACAGGGGGCGATGGCTACACCTTC. The encoded protein is CASSQITGGDGYTF.

This sequence joins TRBV10-2 and TRBJ1-5; tentatively, D is TRBD1 (5 bases). There are 14 residues in the CDR3. Germline lookup yields CDR1 WSHSY and CDR2 SAAADI. Trimming cost V 7 bases and J 1 base, with 11 bases left between them. The CDR3 sequence: CASIGRDSNQPQHF. In DNA form, the CDR3 reads TGCGCCAGCATAGGTCGGGACAGCAATCAGCCCCAGCATTTT.

The rearrangement uses TRBV5-1 and TRBJ2-5; D is undetermined. The germline V and J ends were trimmed by 0 bases and 2 bases, with 8 bases remaining between them. The CDR3 is made up of 14 amino acids. The germline V gene encodes CDR1 SGHRS and CDR2 YFSETQ. CDR3 loop: CASSLGRSQETQYF. For the CDR3, the DNA is TGCGCCAGCAGCTTGGGACGGTCACAAGAGACCCAGTACTTC.

The chain joins TRBV11-2 to TRBJ2-3; maybe TRBD1 (5 bases). The CDR3 runs to 15 residues. Trimming removed 4 bases at V and 0 bases at J, with 11 bases between. Germline assignment: CDR1 SGHAT and CDR2 FQNNGV. CDR3 amino acids: CASSSSGSSTDTQYF. The CDR3 nucleotides read TGTGCCAGCAGCTCATCAGGGTCTAGCACAGATACGCAGTATTTT. Filled out from reference TRBV11-2 and TRBJ2-3, the complete variable domain reads EAGVAQSPRYKIIEKRQSVAFWCNPISGHATLYWYQQILGQGPKLLIQFQNNGVVDDSQLPKDRFSAERLKGVDSTLKIQPAKLEDSAVYLCASSSSGSSTDTQYFGPGTRLTVL.

The chain couples TRBV13 to TRBJ2-3; D perhaps matches TRBD2 (5 bases). This CDR3 spans 14 amino acids. With 5 bases removed from V and 1 base from J, the gap between germline ends came to 10 bases. The germline V gene has CDR1 PRHDT and CDR2 FYEKMQ (reference sequence). CDR3 coding DNA: TGTGCCAGCAGCCCCCGGGATCGCACAGATACGCAGTATTTT. Its protein product is CASSPRDRTDTQYF.

In this sample, this clone turned up once. The V gene is TRBV29-1, the J gene TRBJ1-2; D gene uncertain. Deletions cut 4 bases from V and 4 bases from J, with 7 bases between. Germline V gives CDR1 SQVTM, CDR2 ANQGSEA. This CDR3 has 11 amino acids. DNA for the CDR3: TGCAGCGTTGGTCGTGGCTATGGCTACACCTTC. As protein: CSVGRGYGYTF.

This clone was found a few times. The gene calls are TRBV27 and TRBJ1-5, with 7 positions matching TRBD1. CDR3 length: 15 residues. CDR1 is MNHEY and CDR2 is SMNVEV in the germline V gene (reference sequence). The V gene end was trimmed by 2 bases and the J gene end by 2 bases; junction bases not matched to a gene: 3. The DNA for the CDR3 is TGTGCCAGCAGTTTAGGACAGGCACGCAATCAGCCCCAGCATTTT. This encodes CASSLGQARNQPQHF.

The chain carries TRBV29-1 and TRBJ2-5, with D hard to call. The CDR3 is 12 residues long. V was cut by 3 bases and J by 5 bases, with 10 bases left in between. CDR1 is SQVTM and CDR2 is ANQGSEA in the germline V gene. CDR3 residues: CSVDSSAETQYF. The CDR3 DNA reads as TGCAGCGTTGATTCCTCGGCGGAGACCCAGTACTTC.

The rearrangement links TRBV7-3 to TRBJ2-5; D might be TRBD2 (5 bases). The germline V gene has CDR1 SGHTA and CDR2 FQGTGA. The CDR3 spans 14 residues. V lost 5 bases and J 0 bases, leaving 10 bases between the germline ends. The CDR3 coding sequence is TGTGCCAGCAGCAGCGCGGACTACCAAGAGACCCAGTACTTC. Residues: CASSSADYQETQYF.

The chain carries TRBV11-2 and TRBJ2-7; perhaps TRBD2 as D (5 bases). V gave up 7 bases and J gave up 1 base, with 20 bases separating them. Germline V gene sequence: CDR1 SGHAT, CDR2 FQNNGV. The CDR3 has 16 residues. CDR3 region: CASTPRVTGLSYEQYF. The CDR3 DNA is TGTGCCAGCACCCCAAGGGTAACGGGGTTGTCCTACGAGCAGTACTTC. The variable domain in full, with the rest retrieved from reference TRBV11-2 and TRBJ2-7, is EAGVAQSPRYKIIEKRQSVAFWCNPISGHATLYWYQQILGQGPKLLIQFQNNGVVDDSQLPKDRFSAERLKGVDSTLKIQPAKLEDSAVYLCASTPRVTGLSYEQYFGPGTRLTVT.

The rearrangement joins TRBV28 to TRBJ1-2; D gene uncertain. The germline CDR1 and CDR2 sequences are MDHEN and SYDVKM. The CDR3 is 15 amino acids. V was pared by 7 bases and J by 4 bases, with 19 bases between. The CDR3 sequence: CASTPISKGFYGYTF. CDR3 nucleotide sequence: TGTGCCAGCACCCCAATCAGTAAGGGTTTCTATGGCTACACCTTC.

V gene TRBV25-1 combines with J gene TRBJ2-7; D is possibly TRBD1 or TRBD2 (5 bases each). This CDR3 is built from 14 residues. Looked up from germline, CDR1 is MGHDK and CDR2 is SYGVNS. V lost 0 bases and J 4 bases, leaving 10 bases between the germline ends. The CDR3: CASSEYKGPYEQYF. In DNA, the CDR3 is TGTGCCAGCAGTGAATATAAGGGACCTTACGAGCAGTACTTC.

The genes are TRBV9 and TRBJ2-2; TRBD2 agrees at 10 bases. Germline CDR1 reads SGDLS; CDR2 reads YYNGEE. The CDR3 has 15 amino acids. Trimming at V came to 0 bases and at J to 6 bases, leaving 2 bases not matched to a gene. CDR3 bases: TGTGCCAGCAGCGTAGAAGCGGGAGGGCCCGGGGAGCTGTTTTTT. The encoded protein is CASSVEAGGPGELFF. The full variable domain, with the rest looked up from reference TRBV9 and TRBJ2-2, is DSGVTQTPKHLITATGQRVTLRCSPRSGDLSVYWYQQSLDQGLQFLIQYYNGEERAKGNILERFSAQQFPDLHSELNLSSLELGDSALYFCASSVEAGGPGELFFGEGSRLTVL.

The V gene is TRBV6-1, the J gene TRBJ1-5; TRBD1 might be the D (6 bases). Trimming pared 3 bases from V and 4 bases from J, leaving 13 bases between. CDR1 and CDR2 from the germline V gene are MNHNS and SASEGT. The CDR3 spans 15 residues. CDR3 nucleotides: TGTGCCAGCAGTGAGGACAGCAGGGTTAATCAGCCCCAGCATTTT. It encodes CASSEDSRVNQPQHF.

The sample holds a few counts of this clone. The chain uses TRBV18 and TRBJ2-2; D unclear. V lost 3 bases, J lost 0 bases, and 11 bases lay in between. This CDR3 is 16 amino acids long. CDR1 and CDR2 (germline): KGHSH, LQKENI. The CDR3 DNA follows: TGTGCCAGCTCACCCACCGCTAGATCGAACACCGGGGAGCTGTTTTTT. It translates to CASSPTARSNTGELFF.

The chain couples TRBV11-2 to TRBJ2-1, with D unresolved. This CDR3 is 15 amino acids long. Germline values: CDR1 SGHAT, CDR2 FQNNGV. The V and J ends lost 7 bases and 0 bases respectively, with 13 bases between them. DNA for the CDR3: TGTGCCAGCACGAGGCGCCCGAGCTCCTACAATGAGCAGTTCTTC. Amino acids: CASTRRPSSYNEQFF.

To note about this clone: The sample carries other DNA sequences with the same CDR3. V usage is TRBV10-2 and J usage is TRBJ2-2, with D possibly matching TRBD1 (6 bases). Germline V gene data show CDR1 as WSHSY and CDR2 as SAAADI. V was pared by 6 bases and J by 1 base, with 21 bases between. This CDR3 is 18 amino acids long. The CDR3, as DNA: TGCGCCAGCAGATTCCCCCTTACGGGACAACTGAACACCGGGGAGCTGTTTTTT. This sequence encodes CASRFPLTGQLNTGELFF.

This sequence joins TRBV7-9 and TRBJ2-3; no definite D call. The CDR3 contains 14 residues. From germline, CDR1 is SEHNR and CDR2 FQNEAQ (reference sequence). V lost 4 bases, J lost 1 base, and 9 bases lay in between. The CDR3: CASSSMSGTDTQYF. Written as DNA, the CDR3 is TGTGCCAGCAGCTCCATGTCGGGCACAGATACGCAGTATTTT.

This chain connects TRBV9 to TRBJ1-2; D gene unclear. Trimming took off 0 bases at V and 4 bases at J, with 13 bases between the two ends. Germline-derived CDR1 and CDR2 are SGDLS and YYNGEE. This CDR3 region has 15 residues. CDR3 coding DNA: TGTGCCAGCAGCGTAGCACTATTACCCGGCTATGGCTACACCTTC. Its protein product is CASSVALLPGYGYTF.

This clone was seen just once. V gene TRBV5-5 combines with J gene TRBJ2-7; D ambiguous. CDR3 size: 13 residues. Germline values: CDR1 SGHKS, CDR2 YYEKEE (reference sequence). V lost 4 bases and J 5 bases, leaving 13 bases between the germline ends. In nucleotides, the CDR3 is TGTGCCAGCAGCGGGTCGGGTGTGCACGAGCAGTACTTC. It encodes CASSGSGVHEQYF.